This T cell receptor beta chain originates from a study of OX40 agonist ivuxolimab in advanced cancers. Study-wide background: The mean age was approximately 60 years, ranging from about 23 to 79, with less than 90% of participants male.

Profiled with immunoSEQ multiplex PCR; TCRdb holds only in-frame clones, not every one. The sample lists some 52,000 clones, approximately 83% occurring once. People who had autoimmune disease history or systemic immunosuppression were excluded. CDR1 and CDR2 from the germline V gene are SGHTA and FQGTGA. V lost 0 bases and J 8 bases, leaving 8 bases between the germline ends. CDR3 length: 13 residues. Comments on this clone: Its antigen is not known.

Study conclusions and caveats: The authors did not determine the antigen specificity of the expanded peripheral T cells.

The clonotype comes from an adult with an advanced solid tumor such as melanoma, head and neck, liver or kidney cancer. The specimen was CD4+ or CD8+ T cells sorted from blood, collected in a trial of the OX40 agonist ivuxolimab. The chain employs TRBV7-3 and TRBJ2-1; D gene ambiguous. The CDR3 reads CASSLTYEDEQFF. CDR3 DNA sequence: TGTGCCAGCAGCTTAACGTACGAGGATGAGCAGTTCTTC.